A selection of T cell receptor beta chains follows, all from one sample in a study of identical twins. A single record per CDR3 protein comes from TCRdb applying MiXCR to the 5' RACE reads. The table has around 1.7 million distinct CDR3 sequences, roughly 35% seen once. Sequences were obtained from cord blood. The source of these receptors is a newborn girl in good health. The CDR3 runs from the conserved cysteine through the conserved F or W. Fields, in order: CDR3 DNA, CDR3 protein, J gene, clone size, V gene, D gene. A D gene is named only where the DNA matches it firmly. Where a row states a size, it is once, few, many or the class of an expanded clone; other rows omit it.

cdr3_nt: TGTGCCAGCTCGGGAGTCTCCTACAATGAGCAGTTCTTC
cdr3_aa: CASSGVSYNEQFF
j_call: TRBJ2-1
clone_size: many
v_call: TRBV27
d_call: .

cdr3_nt: TGCAGTGCTAGAGTGGGGCGACTCCCTTGGAATGAGCAGTACTTC
cdr3_aa: CSARVGRLPWNEQYF
j_call: TRBJ2-5
clone_size: .
v_call: TRBV20-1
d_call: .

cdr3_nt: TGTGCCAGCAGCTTCCGGGACAGGGACCCCACAGATACGCAGTATTTT
cdr3_aa: CASSFRDRDPTDTQYF
j_call: TRBJ2-3
clone_size: .
v_call: TRBV13
d_call: TRBD1

cdr3_nt: TGCGCCAGCAGCTTCCTAGCTAGGGATGAGCAGTACTTC
cdr3_aa: CASSFLARDEQYF
j_call: TRBJ2-7
clone_size: .
v_call: TRBV5-1
d_call: .

cdr3_nt: TGTGCCGGGGGCCTCTACAATGAGCAGTTCTTC
cdr3_aa: CAGGLYNEQFF
j_call: TRBJ2-1
clone_size: few
v_call: TRBV7-2
d_call: .

cdr3_nt: TGTGCCTGGAGTGTACTAAGTGGCCTAGCTAACTATGGCTACACCTTC
cdr3_aa: CAWSVLSGLANYGYTF
j_call: TRBJ1-2
clone_size: .
v_call: TRBV30
d_call: .

cdr3_nt: TGTGCCAGCAGCTATGGACAGGGGCAAGAGATCCAGTACTTC
cdr3_aa: CASSYGQGQEIQYF
j_call: TRBJ2-7
clone_size: .
v_call: TRBV6-1
d_call: TRBD1

cdr3_nt: TGTGCCAGCAGCCAAGACAGGACACCTTACAATGAGCAGTTCTTC
cdr3_aa: CASSQDRTPYNEQFF
j_call: TRBJ2-1
clone_size: many
v_call: TRBV4-2
d_call: .

cdr3_nt: TGTGCCAGCTTCACGGGACAGGGACCCTACGAGCAGTACTTC
cdr3_aa: CASFTGQGPYEQYF
j_call: TRBJ2-7
clone_size: once
v_call: TRBV6-5
d_call: TRBD1

cdr3_nt: TGTGCCAGCAGCCACCGGTTCAGGGACTACGAGCAGTACTTC
cdr3_aa: CASSHRFRDYEQYF
j_call: TRBJ2-7
clone_size: .
v_call: TRBV7-2
d_call: .

cdr3_nt: TGCGCCAGCAGCTCGCAGGTTCACGGGCCCGAGCAGTACTTC
cdr3_aa: CASSSQVHGPEQYF
j_call: TRBJ2-7
clone_size: few
v_call: TRBV5-1
d_call: .

cdr3_nt: TGTGCCAGCAGCCCTTCACAGGGGGTCCGAGAGACCCAGTACTTC
cdr3_aa: CASSPSQGVRETQYF
j_call: TRBJ2-5
clone_size: .
v_call: TRBV5-6
d_call: TRBD1

cdr3_nt: TGTGCCAGCAGCCAAGTGGTTCGGCGGGGACCCTCCTACGAGCAGTACTTC
cdr3_aa: CASSQVVRRGPSYEQYF
j_call: TRBJ2-7
clone_size: few
v_call: TRBV3-1
d_call: .

cdr3_nt: TGTGCCACCAGTGACCCCGGGACAAATAACTATGGCTACACCTTC
cdr3_aa: CATSDPGTNNYGYTF
j_call: TRBJ1-2
clone_size: .
v_call: TRBV24-1
d_call: .

cdr3_nt: TGTGCCAGCAGTGTCGGACCGGGCTTCTACGAGCAGTACTTC
cdr3_aa: CASSVGPGFYEQYF
j_call: TRBJ2-7
clone_size: .
v_call: TRBV25-1
d_call: .

cdr3_nt: TGTGCCAGCAGTTTAAGTTACAGCTCCTACGAGCAGTACTTC
cdr3_aa: CASSLSYSSYEQYF
j_call: TRBJ2-7
clone_size: .
v_call: TRBV12-3/TRBV12-4
d_call: .

cdr3_nt: TGTGCCAGCAGCCAAGAAGCGGGAGGGCCTAGGTATACGCAGTATTTT
cdr3_aa: CASSQEAGGPRYTQYF
j_call: TRBJ2-3
clone_size: .
v_call: TRBV3-1
d_call: TRBD2

cdr3_nt: TGTGCCAGCAGCCCGGGCCGCCTAGCGGGCATCTCCTACAATGAGCAGTTCTTC
cdr3_aa: CASSPGRLAGISYNEQFF
j_call: TRBJ2-1
clone_size: .
v_call: TRBV3-1
d_call: TRBD2

cdr3_nt: TGTGCCAGCAGCCAAGTTCGTGGGACAGGGACCTACGAGCAGTACTTC
cdr3_aa: CASSQVRGTGTYEQYF
j_call: TRBJ2-7
clone_size: once
v_call: TRBV4-2
d_call: TRBD1

cdr3_nt: TGTGCCAGCAGTTCGCCCTATAATTCACCCCTCCACTTT
cdr3_aa: CASSSPYNSPLHF
j_call: TRBJ1-6
clone_size: .
v_call: TRBV28
d_call: .

cdr3_nt: TGCAGTGCCCTAGCGGGAGGCCCCGATAGTGAGCAGTTCTTC
cdr3_aa: CSALAGGPDSEQFF
j_call: TRBJ2-1
clone_size: few
v_call: TRBV20-1
d_call: TRBD2

cdr3_nt: TGTGCCAGCAGGATACTCACCGAGGCGGGAAAGAATGAGCAGTTCTTC
cdr3_aa: CASRILTEAGKNEQFF
j_call: TRBJ2-1
clone_size: .
v_call: TRBV5-6
d_call: .

cdr3_nt: TGTGCCAGCACAGGACAGGGGTCGCGTGAGCAGTACTTC
cdr3_aa: CASTGQGSREQYF
j_call: TRBJ2-7
clone_size: few
v_call: TRBV2
d_call: TRBD1

cdr3_nt: TGTGCCTGGAGTGTACTAGCGGGGGGGTATGAGCAGTACTTC
cdr3_aa: CAWSVLAGGYEQYF
j_call: TRBJ2-5
clone_size: .
v_call: TRBV30
d_call: TRBD2

cdr3_nt: TGCAGTGCTAATCTAGCTGGCCGGCCCTACAATGAGCAGTTCTTC
cdr3_aa: CSANLAGRPYNEQFF
j_call: TRBJ2-1
clone_size: .
v_call: TRBV20-1
d_call: .

cdr3_nt: TGTGCCAGCGCGGACAGGGCCTCCTACGAGCAGTACTTC
cdr3_aa: CASADRASYEQYF
j_call: TRBJ2-7
clone_size: .
v_call: TRBV9
d_call: TRBD1

cdr3_nt: TGTGCCAGCAGAATTACCGGGACAGGGGGCTACGAGCAGTACTTC
cdr3_aa: CASRITGTGGYEQYF
j_call: TRBJ2-7
clone_size: .
v_call: TRBV2
d_call: TRBD1

cdr3_nt: TGTGCCAGCAGCTTTAGGGTGGCGGCTAGCGGGAGGGCCGGAGATACGCAGTATTTT
cdr3_aa: CASSFRVAASGRAGDTQYF
j_call: TRBJ2-3
clone_size: few
v_call: TRBV11-2
d_call: TRBD2

cdr3_nt: TGTGCCAGCAGTTTAAGGGTTTTGAGGGACTATGGCTACACCTTC
cdr3_aa: CASSLRVLRDYGYTF
j_call: TRBJ1-2
clone_size: .
v_call: TRBV12-3/TRBV12-4
d_call: .

cdr3_nt: TGTGCCAGCAGTGGTCCACAGAGCAATCAGCCCCAGCATTTT
cdr3_aa: CASSGPQSNQPQHF
j_call: TRBJ1-5
clone_size: .
v_call: TRBV2
d_call: .

cdr3_nt: TGTGCCAGCAGTTTAGAAGGTCTCGGGACAGATACGCAGTATTTT
cdr3_aa: CASSLEGLGTDTQYF
j_call: TRBJ2-3
clone_size: many
v_call: TRBV5-1
d_call: .

cdr3_nt: TGCAGCGTTGCCCTAACTCTGGGGGTGTCGGATACGCAGTATTTT
cdr3_aa: CSVALTLGVSDTQYF
j_call: TRBJ2-3
clone_size: few
v_call: TRBV29-1
d_call: .

cdr3_nt: TGTGCCAGCAGTTTAGCGGGCTCCTACAATGAGCAGTTCTTC
cdr3_aa: CASSLAGSYNEQFF
j_call: TRBJ2-1
clone_size: many
v_call: TRBV5-1
d_call: TRBD2

cdr3_nt: TGCGCCAGCAGCTTGGCCCAGATCCCAAACTATGGCTACACCTTC
cdr3_aa: CASSLAQIPNYGYTF
j_call: TRBJ1-2
clone_size: many
v_call: TRBV5-1
d_call: .

cdr3_nt: TGTGCCAGCAGTTACTCTAAGTGGATATACAATGAGCAGTTCTTC
cdr3_aa: CASSYSKWIYNEQFF
j_call: TRBJ2-1
clone_size: .
v_call: TRBV6-2/TRBV6-3
d_call: .

cdr3_nt: TGTGCCAGCAGCCAGACACACCCGAGCGGGAGGTCACCGAGCTACACAGATACGCAGTATTTT
cdr3_aa: CASSQTHPSGRSPSYTDTQYF
j_call: TRBJ2-3
clone_size: few
v_call: TRBV3-1
d_call: TRBD2

cdr3_nt: TGTGCCAGGGGACAGGTATACAATGAGCAGTACTTC
cdr3_aa: CARGQVYNEQYF
j_call: TRBJ2-7
clone_size: .
v_call: TRBV6-1
d_call: TRBD1

cdr3_nt: TGTGCCAGCAGCTTATACGCCGGGACCCTCCCATACAATGAGCAGTACTTC
cdr3_aa: CASSLYAGTLPYNEQYF
j_call: TRBJ2-4
clone_size: .
v_call: TRBV7-2
d_call: .

cdr3_nt: TGCAGTGCTACGCAGGGGGGGGCATACAATGAGCAGTTCTTC
cdr3_aa: CSATQGGAYNEQFF
j_call: TRBJ2-1
clone_size: .
v_call: TRBV20-1
d_call: .

cdr3_nt: TGTGCCAGCGGGATAAGGACCCTAGCCAAAAACATTCAGTACTTC
cdr3_aa: CASGIRTLAKNIQYF
j_call: TRBJ2-4
clone_size: .
v_call: TRBV28
d_call: .

cdr3_nt: TGTGCCAGCAGCCCTCAGCGGGGGGGCCGCTCAGATACGCAGTATTTT
cdr3_aa: CASSPQRGGRSDTQYF
j_call: TRBJ2-3
clone_size: .
v_call: TRBV4-2
d_call: TRBD2

cdr3_nt: TGCAGTGCGGAAAAAAACATTCAGTACTTC
cdr3_aa: CSAEKNIQYF
j_call: TRBJ2-4
clone_size: few
v_call: TRBV20-1
d_call: .

cdr3_nt: TGCGCCAGCAGCCAAGATGAACGGCTCCAAGAGACCCAGTACTTC
cdr3_aa: CASSQDERLQETQYF
j_call: TRBJ2-5
clone_size: once
v_call: TRBV4-1
d_call: .

cdr3_nt: TGCAGCGTGGGTCGTGAAGGGGGGAACATTCAGTACTTC
cdr3_aa: CSVGREGGNIQYF
j_call: TRBJ2-4
clone_size: many
v_call: TRBV29-1
d_call: .

cdr3_nt: TGCAGTGCTAGAAGGCGGGACGGCCCCTACAATGAGCAGTTCTTC
cdr3_aa: CSARRRDGPYNEQFF
j_call: TRBJ2-1
clone_size: few
v_call: TRBV20-1
d_call: .

cdr3_nt: TGTGCCAGGCACCGGGACAGGGACTACGAGCAGTACTTC
cdr3_aa: CARHRDRDYEQYF
j_call: TRBJ2-7
clone_size: .
v_call: TRBV6-2/TRBV6-3
d_call: TRBD1

cdr3_nt: TGCGCCAGCAGCTTGAGGACTAGCGGAGGGGATGAGCAGTTCTTC
cdr3_aa: CASSLRTSGGDEQFF
j_call: TRBJ2-1
clone_size: few
v_call: TRBV5-1
d_call: TRBD2

cdr3_nt: TGCAGCGTTGCCCAGTCTCAGGGAGGGAACACCATATATTTT
cdr3_aa: CSVAQSQGGNTIYF
j_call: TRBJ1-3
clone_size: few
v_call: TRBV29-1
d_call: .

cdr3_nt: TGTGCCAGCAGTTCCTCGGGGGGCGGAGAGACCCGGTACTTC
cdr3_aa: CASSSSGGGETRYF
j_call: TRBJ2-5
clone_size: .
v_call: TRBV28
d_call: .

cdr3_nt: TGTGCCAGCAGCCGAAGGACTAGCGGGACCGGGGAGCTGTTTTTT
cdr3_aa: CASSRRTSGTGELFF
j_call: TRBJ2-2
clone_size: once
v_call: TRBV7-9
d_call: TRBD2

cdr3_nt: TGTGCCAGCAGCCAAGCGGGATATAACTATGGCTACACCTTC
cdr3_aa: CASSQAGYNYGYTF
j_call: TRBJ1-2
clone_size: .
v_call: TRBV4-2
d_call: .

cdr3_nt: TGTGCCAGCAGTGCCGGACAGGGAAGATCCCTATCACCCCTCCACTTT
cdr3_aa: CASSAGQGRSLSPLHF
j_call: TRBJ1-6
clone_size: .
v_call: TRBV12-3/TRBV12-4
d_call: TRBD1

cdr3_nt: TGTGCCAGCAGTTACTCGTACAGGGGAGGAGATACGCAGTATTTT
cdr3_aa: CASSYSYRGGDTQYF
j_call: TRBJ2-3
clone_size: .
v_call: TRBV6-6
d_call: .

cdr3_nt: TGTGCCAGCAGTTTATCAGCGGGAGAGGCCTACGAGCAGTACTTC
cdr3_aa: CASSLSAGEAYEQYF
j_call: TRBJ2-7
clone_size: .
v_call: TRBV27
d_call: TRBD2

cdr3_nt: TGTGCCAGCAGTCTCCACGATTCGAGGGGCTCCTACGAGCAGTACTTC
cdr3_aa: CASSLHDSRGSYEQYF
j_call: TRBJ2-7
clone_size: few
v_call: TRBV27
d_call: .